The sequence of this T cell receptor (beta chain) was determined in a study of blood T cell repertoires in COVID-19. Study information: The United States, Italy and Spain provided the acute and convalescent COVID-19 samples. Nucleic acid was either cDNA or gDNA, and it came from T cells, B-cell-depleted T cells, or PBMCs.

This CDR3 is 17 amino acids long. Clinical history reported by participants formed the basis on which cohorts were assigned. Libraries were prepared by immunoSEQ multiplex PCR; TCRdb keeps only in-frame clonotypes and omits some of them. The sample holds under 300,000 clones, about 85% seen once. This receptor was taken from a woman between 50 and 59 years old who had been exposed to COVID-19. V gene TRBV21-1 combines with J gene TRBJ1-2. TRBV21-1 is deemed a pseudogene. Sequenced material: PBMCs or T cells enriched from blood (not recorded which). The chain's CDR3 is CASSKETPRQPYYGYTF. The CDR3 DNA sequence: TGTGCCAGCAGCAAGGAAACCCCTAGGCAGCCCTACTATGGCTACACCTTC.